These 8 T cell receptor beta chains originate from one sample sequenced in a study of T cells expressing NK-cell markers. Following a re-call of the 5' RACE reads, TCRdb has one entry per CDR3 protein and lacks DNA. This repertoire includes about 460,000 distinct CDR3 sequences. The sequenced sample consisted of blood T cells: a sorted CD56 or NKG2C T cell subset, CD4+ or CD8+ T cells, or bulk PBMC T cells (not recorded which). The receptors come from a woman in her 50s in good health.

The gene calls are TRBV28 and TRBJ2-1; the TCRdb D gene call, TRBD1, has no DNA to confirm it. The CDR3 loop spans 12 amino acids. Germline-derived CDR1 and CDR2 are MDHEN and SYDVKM. CDR3 in amino acids: CASSLMGGSKVF.

The chain is built from TRBV4-2 and TRBJ2-5; TCRdb reports TRBD1, a call that lacks DNA to check it against. Germline CDR1 LGHNA, CDR2 YNFKEQ. This CDR3 region has 15 residues. CDR3 loop: CASSQVRGAEETQYF.

This chain's CDR3 is CASSYRRGANYGYTF. V usage is TRBV6-5 and J usage is TRBJ1-2. The CDR3 sequence is 15 residues long. Germline assignment: CDR1 MNHEY and CDR2 SVGAGI.

This rearrangement joins TRBV9 to TRBJ2-1; the D call of TRBD2 rests on TCRdb alone, since no DNA is present to check it. Per germline, CDR1 SGDLS and CDR2 YYNGEE. This CDR3 comprises 17 residues. This CDR3 is CASSVVPGTSGYNEQFF.

V is TRBV7-7 and J is TRBJ2-7; the D gene TCRdb calls, TRBD2, cannot be checked with no DNA. Germline V lookup: CDR1 SSHAT, CDR2 FNYEAQ (reference sequence). The CDR3 is made up of 14 amino acids. CDR3 loop: CASSPAAGGYEQYF.

The chain carries TRBV6-5 and TRBJ2-1; the D call from TCRdb, TRBD1, cannot be confirmed without DNA. The CDR3 has 12 amino acids. Germline CDR1 is MNHEY and CDR2 is SVGAGI. Here the CDR3 reads CASSRDRNEQFF.

J is TRBJ2-2 and V is TRBV20-1. The germline V gene has CDR1 DFQATT and CDR2 SNEGSKA (reference sequence). The CDR3 runs to 14 residues. The CDR3 loop reads CSASNRLVSGELFF.

The V gene is TRBV2, the J gene TRBJ2-5; TCRdb picks TRBD2, but there is no DNA to check that call. The CDR3 runs to 15 residues. Germline CDR1 SNHLY, CDR2 FYNNEI. The CDR3 spells CASSEKTSGVETQYF.